This TCR beta chain was captured by sequencing in a study of blood T cell repertoires in COVID-19. Looking at the study overall: Samples came from the United States, Italy and Spain, spanning acute and convalescent COVID-19. T cells, B-cell-depleted T cells, or PBMCs supplied cDNA or gDNA.

Per the original methods: Using reference gene primer amplification, nucleated cell counts were estimated. Profiling relied on immunoSEQ multiplex PCR, and the TCRdb table lists in-frame clones only, not all of them. That table gives V, J and clone size, and the DNA gave D and trimming. Seen here are approximately 84,000 clones, 85% to 90% observed once, and the top ten hold approximately 1.6%. This CDR3 region has 14 residues. Trimming stripped 7 bases from V and 1 base from J, with 13 bases between. Germline V gene data show CDR1 as MDHEN and CDR2 as SYDVKM. Sequenced input: peripheral blood. The sequence derives from a human donor with active COVID-19. The donor label of this sample is uncertain. The rearrangement joins TRBV28 to TRBJ1-1; tentative D call: TRBD1 (6 bases). CDR3 DNA sequence: TGTGCCAGCACTATAGGGGGTGAGAACACTGAAGCTTTCTTT. It codes for CASTIGGENTEAFF.